The source of this T cell receptor beta chain is a study of shared clonotypes between healthy human individuals. This CDR3 is built from 11 residues. Germline CDR1 and CDR2: SGHAT and FQNNGV. The germline V and J ends were trimmed by 1 base and 7 bases, with 5 bases remaining between them. The table came from immunoSEQ multiplex PCR; TCRdb's copy has only in-frame clones and leaves some out. Of hundreds of thousands of clones listed, roughly three quarters were seen once; the top ten hold more than 10%. Sequencing was done on a sample of PBMCs. The TCR comes from a woman between 40 and 55 years old in good health. Some clones in this sample may be carry-over from other donors' samples. The gene calls are TRBV11-2 and TRBJ2-7; D unclear. CDR3 protein: CASSLGQEQYF. The CDR3, as DNA: TGTGCCAGCAGCTTAGGACAAGAGCAGTACTTC.